The 16 T cell receptor beta chains given below trace back to one sample, sequenced in a study of blood T cell repertoires in COVID-19. Profiling relied on immunoSEQ multiplex PCR, and the TCRdb table lists in-frame clones only, not all of them. This table has about 210,000 clones, 88% appearing once. The sample taken for sequencing was peripheral blood. These receptors were obtained from a man aged 18 to 30 with active or convalescent COVID-19.

This clone was found a few times. V and J are TRBV11-2 and TRBJ1-6, with 11 nucleotides matching TRBD1. V lost 0 bases to trimming and J lost 9 bases; unmatched junction nucleotides: 4. The germline V gene has CDR1 SGHAT and CDR2 FQNNGV. The length of the CDR3 is 16 residues. In DNA form, the CDR3 reads TGTGCCAGCAGCTTAGATGGACAGGGGGCCCGTTCACCCCTCCACTTT. Translated, it gives CASSLDGQGARSPLHF.

The chain is built from TRBV5-4 and TRBJ2-2; D possibly corresponds to TRBD1 (5 bases). Germline CDR1 reads SGHNT; CDR2 reads YYREEE (reference sequence). Trimming stripped 0 bases from V and 6 bases from J, with 15 bases between. The CDR3 spans 16 residues. CDR3 sequence (DNA): TGTGCCAGCAGCTTGGCGGCGCAGGGTTTCGCCGGGGAGCTGTTTTTT. It translates to CASSLAAQGFAGELFF.

The rearrangement joins TRBV19 to TRBJ1-2; 9 bases fit TRBD1. The CDR3 is 14 amino acids. CDR1 and CDR2 from the germline V gene are LNHDA and SQIVND (reference sequence). J lost 8 bases, V lost 4 bases, and 8 bases had no gene match. CDR3 nucleotide sequence: TGTGCCAGTAGTACCGGACAGGGGATGCCAGGCTACACCTTC. Protein product: CASSTGQGMPGYTF.

The chain is built from TRBV5-1 and TRBJ1-2, with no clear D. V was shortened by 0 bases and J by 7 bases, with 25 bases between the two germline ends. CDR1 is SGHRS and CDR2 is YFSETQ in the germline V gene. This CDR3 region has 18 residues. CDR3: CASSLGHLVGRRGGGYTF. The CDR3, as DNA: TGCGCCAGCAGCTTGGGTCATCTAGTCGGCCGACGAGGCGGTGGCTACACCTTC.

This rearrangement joins TRBV7-9 to TRBJ2-7; 9 nucleotides agree with TRBD2. This CDR3 contains 16 residues. Germline V CDR1 and CDR2: SEHNR, FQNEAQ (reference sequence). V lost 2 bases and J lost 4; bases outside the gene matches: 9. The CDR3 DNA is TGTGCCAGCAGCTTAATTGATCTAGCGGGGAAATACGAGCAGTACTTC. The encoded protein is CASSLIDLAGKYEQYF.

The chain employs TRBV5-6 and TRBJ1-2, with D unresolved. V lost 1 base, J lost 8 bases, and 24 bases lay in between. CDR3 length equals 17 residues. CDR1 is SGHDT, CDR2 YYEEEE, per germline. This chain's CDR3 is CASSLWTFRRAPGGYTF. In DNA, the CDR3 is TGTGCCAGCAGCTTGTGGACCTTTCGGAGGGCCCCCGGGGGCTACACCTTC.

The chain couples TRBV10-1 to TRBJ1-1; D might be TRBD1 (5 bases). The germline V gene has CDR1 WNHNN and CDR2 SYGVQD (reference sequence). This CDR3 contains 13 residues. V was trimmed by 3 bases and J by 5 bases, leaving 10 bases between them. CDR3: CASSESGPTEAFF. CDR3 sequence (DNA): TGCGCCAGCAGTGAATCAGGGCCGACTGAAGCTTTCTTT.

The V gene is TRBV19, the J gene TRBJ2-7, with unresolved D. The germline V and J ends were trimmed by 1 base and 0 bases, with 7 bases remaining between them. This CDR3 spans 14 amino acids. Germline lookup yields CDR1 LNHDA and CDR2 SQIVND (reference sequence). The CDR3 DNA reads as TGTGCCAGTAGTATAGGTTCAGACTCCTACGAGCAGTACTTC. This gives the protein CASSIGSDSYEQYF. Looking up the rest from reference TRBV19 and TRBJ2-7 gives the full variable domain: DGGITQSPKYLFRKEGQNVTLSCEQNLNHDAMYWYRQDPGQGLRLIYYSQIVNDFQKGDIAEGYSVSREKKESFPLTVTSAQKNPTAFYLCASSIGSDSYEQYFGPGTRLTVT.

The CDR3 DNA follows: TGTGCCACCTCGGACAGACTAAGTAACTATGGCTACACCTTC. Translation: CATSDRLSNYGYTF. The V and J genes are TRBV6-5 and TRBJ1-2; D is possibly TRBD1 (6 bases). The germline gives CDR1 MNHEY, CDR2 SVGAGI. The CDR3 is 14 residues long. Trimming took 10 bases from V and 1 from J, leaving 16 bases between them.

The V and J genes are TRBV29-1 and TRBJ1-2, with D possibly matching TRBD1 (5 bases). There are 13 residues in the CDR3. Germline CDR1 reads SQVTM; CDR2 reads ANQGSEA. Trimming left V 6 bases short and J 4 bases short, with 15 bases between. The CDR3 coding sequence is TGCAGCGTGATATCAGGGTGGGTCTATGGCTACACCTTC. Translating it yields CSVISGWVYGYTF.

The rearrangement joins TRBV5-6 to TRBJ1-1; unclear D gene. This CDR3 comprises 13 residues. Germline assignment: CDR1 SGHDT and CDR2 YYEEEE. Trimming shortened V by 1 base and J by 10 bases, and 14 bases separated the two germline ends. The CDR3: CASSLSRGTRAFF. The DNA for the CDR3 is TGTGCCAGCAGCTTGTCCCGGGGAACACGAGCTTTCTTT.

This chain links TRBV7-2 with TRBJ1-6; D is ambiguous. Germline CDR1 and CDR2: SGHTA and FQGNSA. Trimming stripped 0 bases from V and 6 bases from J, with 3 bases between. CDR3 length equals 13 residues. The CDR3, as DNA: TGTGCCAGCAGCTTAGCCTCTAATTCACCCCTCCACTTT. This translates into CASSLASNSPLHF. Filled out from reference TRBV7-2 and TRBJ1-6, the complete variable domain reads GAGVSQSPSNKVTEKGKDVELRCDPISGHTALYWYRQSLGQGLEFLIYFQGNSAPDKSGLPSDRFSAERTGGSVSTLTIQRTQQEDSAVYLCASSLASNSPLHFGNGTRLTVT.

V usage is TRBV3-1 (or the pseudogene TRBV3-2) and J usage is TRBJ1-2; D ambiguous. The CDR3 spans 14 residues. With 1 base removed from V and 5 bases from J, the gap between germline ends came to 11 bases. CDR1 and CDR2 from the germline V gene are LGHDT and YNNKEL (reference sequence). The DNA of the CDR3 is TGTGCCAGCAGCCAAGGCGTACAGTTTTATGGCTACACCTTC. Translation: CASSQGVQFYGYTF.

Only one count was recorded for this clone. The rearrangement links TRBV19 to TRBJ2-1, with 8 nucleotides matching TRBD2. The length of the CDR3 is 16 residues. Unmatched junction bases numbered 6, after V lost 3 bases and J lost 2 bases. CDR1 and CDR2 (germline): LNHDA, SQIVND (reference sequence). CDR3 DNA sequence: TGTGCCAGTAGTATGAGCGGGAGTAGGACCTACAATGAGCAGTTCTTC. It is translated as CASSMSGSRTYNEQFF.

The CDR3 bases are TGTGCCAGCCAAGGGGGCCCCGACACCGGGGAGCTGTTTTTT. Translating gives CASQGGPDTGELFF. The chain has TRBV7-2 and TRBJ2-2; the match to TRBD1 covers 7 bases. With 8 bases clipped from V and 3 bases from J, the junction kept 6 bases outside the gene matches. Germline-derived CDR1 and CDR2 are SGHTA and FQGNSA. The CDR3 sequence is 14 residues long. The full variable domain, rest sourced from reference TRBV7-2 and TRBJ2-2, is GAGVSQSPSNKVTEKGKDVELRCDPISGHTALYWYRQSLGQGLEFLIYFQGNSAPDKSGLPSDRFSAERTGGSVSTLTIQRTQQEDSAVYLCASQGGPDTGELFFGEGSRLTVL.

This clone is deemed medium-sized (0.01 to 0.1%). The chain carries TRBV30 and TRBJ1-1; 8 bases map to TRBD1. This CDR3 comprises 11 residues. With V trimmed by 5 bases and J by 11 bases, 7 bases remained unmatched. Per germline, CDR1 GTSNPN and CDR2 SVGIG (reference sequence). CDR3 in DNA: TGTGCCTGGGAGACAGGGGTCGAGGCTTTCTTT. Protein: CAWETGVEAFF.